This paragraph reports one T cell receptor (beta chain). Trimming left V 4 bases short and J 1 base short, with 7 bases between. Per germline, CDR1 LGHDT and CDR2 YNNKEL (reference sequence). The CDR3 contains 13 residues. The repertoire was sequenced with immunoSEQ multiplex PCR; TCRdb's copy has only in-frame clones and lacks some. Counted here are just over 300,000 clones, around 84% occurring once; the ten biggest clones make up about 4.1%. The record originates from a study of blood T cell repertoires in COVID-19. Sample: PBMCs or T cells enriched from blood (not recorded which). The V gene is TRBV3-1 (or the pseudogene TRBV3-2), the J gene TRBJ1-1; D is perhaps TRBD1 (6 bases). This TCR came from a man between 25 and 39 years old who had recovered from COVID-19. CDR3 sequence: CASSRTENTEAFF. The CDR3 DNA sequence: TGTGCCAGCAGCCGGACAGAGAACACTGAAGCTTTCTTT.